The text below deals with one T cell receptor beta chain. The data are from a study of T cell changes during pregnancy in multiple sclerosis. Some clones are missing from TCRdb's copy, which holds only in-frame ones; the method was immunoSEQ multiplex PCR. Here the sample spans about 53,000 clones, nearly 90% being singletons. From germline, CDR1 is SNHLY and CDR2 FYNNEI. V was clipped by 10 bases and J by 5 bases, with 14 bases between them. The CDR3 runs 12 residues. The source is a female donor in good health, enrolled as a control in a pregnancy study. The input for sequencing was peripheral blood, taken after pregnancy. This chain joins TRBV2 and TRBJ1-1; D perhaps matches TRBD1 (6 bases). The CDR3 DNA is TGTGCCACAGGGCTTAGGGGGACTGAAGCTTTCTTT. Translating gives CATGLRGTEAFF.